These 32 T cell receptor beta chains were sequenced from one sample in a study of CXCR3-negative and CXCR3-positive naive CD8 T cells. Via 5' RACE with UMI labels, TRB cDNA libraries were prepared. From the 5' RACE reads, TCRdb lists one entry per CDR3 protein and no DNA. The sample spans 45,000 to 55,000 distinct CDR3 sequences; the ten largest clones claim approximately 16%. The sample consisted of memory CD8+ T cells from blood. The receptors stem from a human donor in good health. Some clones in this sample may be carry-over from other donors' samples.

The CDR3 protein is CASSVAQVNTEAFF. The chain is built from TRBV9 and TRBJ1-1. Germline lookup yields CDR1 SGDLS and CDR2 YYNGEE. The CDR3 is 14 amino acids.

The chain recombines TRBV28 with TRBJ2-3. The CDR3 runs 14 residues. Germline V gene lookup returns CDR1 MDHEN and CDR2 SYDVKM. This chain's CDR3 is CASSETDGTDTQYF.

The chain combines TRBV21-1 with TRBJ1-1; there is no DNA to check the TCRdb D call of TRBD1. TRBV21-1 constitutes a pseudogene. CDR3 length: 13 residues. CDR3: CASGQTGYTEAFF.

V gene TRBV28 combines with J gene TRBJ2-1; TCRdb's D gene call, TRBD2, goes unchecked for lack of DNA. Germline V CDR1 and CDR2: MDHEN, SYDVKM. The CDR3 loop spans 14 amino acids. CDR3 protein: CASSLGGILGEQFF.

V is TRBV7-2 and J is TRBJ2-7; absent DNA, TCRdb's TRBD1 call cannot be checked. This CDR3 has 16 amino acids. CDR1 is SGHTA and CDR2 is FQGNSA in the germline V gene. CDR3 amino acids: CASSWGALTSSYEQYF.

The rearrangement links TRBV5-5 to TRBJ2-2; TCRdb's D gene call, TRBD1, goes unchecked for lack of DNA. This CDR3 is 15 amino acids long. Germline-derived CDR1 and CDR2 are SGHKS and YYEKEE (reference sequence). CDR3: CASSGGHPGTGELFF.

The chain combines TRBV7-3 with TRBJ2-5; the TCRdb call, TRBD2, lacks DNA for checking. Germline lookup yields CDR1 SGHTA and CDR2 FQGTGA. The CDR3 runs to 15 residues. This CDR3 is CASSLGGGQGETQYF.

The J gene is TRBJ1-2, the V gene TRBV20-1; no DNA is available, so the TRBD1 call from TCRdb remains unchecked. Germline V CDR1 and CDR2: DFQATT, SNEGSKA (reference sequence). The CDR3 totals 16 residues. CDR3 region: CSARVPPPDTNYGYTF.

The chain is built from TRBV10-3 and TRBJ2-2. Germline CDR1 reads ENHRY; CDR2 reads SYGVKD. The CDR3 extends over 14 amino acids. This chain's CDR3 is CAIRSSENTGELFF.

The V call is TRBV6-4, the J call TRBJ2-2; the D call from TCRdb, TRBD2, cannot be confirmed without DNA. CDR1 is MRHNA and CDR2 is SNTAGT in the germline V gene. This CDR3 contains 13 residues. CDR3 in amino acids: CASSGGDTGELFF.

The J gene is TRBJ1-1, the V gene TRBV28. The CDR3 consists of 14 residues. Germline assignment: CDR1 MDHEN and CDR2 SYDVKM. The CDR3 reads CASDEMSGYTEAFF.

This chain connects TRBV28 to TRBJ2-7; TCRdb reports TRBD2, a call that lacks DNA to check it against. This CDR3 spans 13 amino acids. Germline CDR1 reads MDHEN; CDR2 reads SYDVKM. The CDR3 sequence: CASSPASPYEQYF.

The rearrangement joins TRBV5-6 to TRBJ1-1; the D gene TCRdb calls, TRBD1, cannot be checked with no DNA. This CDR3 spans 16 amino acids. Germline CDR1 and CDR2: SGHDT and YYEEEE. The CDR3 protein is CASSLGAGSQKDEAFF. Combining the CDR3 with reference TRBV5-6 and TRBJ1-1 gives the whole variable domain DAGVTQSPTHLIKTRGQQVTLRCSPKSGHDTVSWYQQALGQGPQFIFQYYEEEERQRGNFPDRFSGHQFPNYSSELNVNALLLGDSALYLCASSLGAGSQKDEAFFGQGTRLTVV.

The chain combines TRBV21-1 with TRBJ2-5; TCRdb reports TRBD1, a call that lacks DNA to check it against. TRBV21-1 is noted as a pseudogene. The CDR3 consists of 20 residues. The CDR3 reads CASSKAATGRGEMYQETQYF.

The chain links TRBV24-1 to TRBJ1-2; TCRdb's D gene call, TRBD1, goes unchecked for lack of DNA. The CDR3 totals 17 residues. The germline gives CDR1 KGHDR, CDR2 SFDVKD. CDR3 protein: CATSERQGARSNYGYTF.

V usage is TRBV9 and J usage is TRBJ2-7. This CDR3 spans 16 amino acids. CDR1 SGDLS and CDR2 YYNGEE come from the germline V gene. CDR3: CASSPRGSGSSYEQYF.

The chain uses TRBV28 and TRBJ1-2. Germline lookup yields CDR1 MDHEN and CDR2 SYDVKM. CDR3 size: 14 residues. This chain's CDR3 is CASSLISRYYGYTF.

The chain recombines TRBV6-2 or TRBV6-3 with TRBJ1-2. The CDR3 extends over 14 amino acids. CDR1 is MNHEY, CDR2 SVGEGT, per germline. The CDR3 protein is CASSYGVTNYGYTF.

This chain links TRBV20-1 with TRBJ2-7; without DNA, the TCRdb call of TRBD1 cannot be checked. The CDR3 has 12 residues. CDR1 and CDR2 (germline): DFQATT, SNEGSKA (reference sequence). CDR3 region: CSARQGSYEQYF.

The CDR3 spells CASSQGTGVVSGYTF. This chain links TRBV4-3 with TRBJ1-2; with no DNA, the TCRdb D assignment of TRBD1 cannot be verified. Germline V gives CDR1 LGHNA, CDR2 YSLEER. This CDR3 has 15 amino acids.

The chain uses TRBV10-1 and TRBJ1-2; absent DNA, TCRdb's TRBD1 call cannot be checked. This CDR3 has 13 amino acids. From germline, CDR1 is WNHNN and CDR2 SYGVQD (reference sequence). CDR3 region: CASSEDRDYGYTF.

The chain employs TRBV5-1 and TRBJ2-1. CDR1 and CDR2 from the germline V gene are SGHRS and YFSETQ. The CDR3 is made up of 14 amino acids. CDR3 residues: CASSLEGDYNEQFF. Using reference TRBV5-1 and TRBJ2-1 for the parts outside the CDR3, the full variable domain is KAGVTQTPRYLIKTRGQQVTLSCSPISGHRSVSWYQQTPGQGLQFLFEYFSETQRNKGNFPGRFSGRQFSNSRSEMNVSTLELGDSALYLCASSLEGDYNEQFFGPGTRLTVL.

The chain couples TRBV7-8 to TRBJ2-7; no DNA is available, so the TRBD2 call from TCRdb remains unchecked. This CDR3 has 15 residues. From germline, CDR1 is SGHVS and CDR2 FQNEAQ. CDR3 sequence: CASSLGRGGLFEQYF.

The chain uses TRBV25-1 and TRBJ2-1; checking the TCRdb D call of TRBD2 is not possible without DNA. The CDR3 is 17 amino acids. Per germline, CDR1 MGHDK and CDR2 SYGVNS. CDR3 protein: CASSRGGGSLSYNEQFF.

The V gene is TRBV5-1, the J gene TRBJ2-3; TCRdb proposes TRBD2, but this gene call is untestable without DNA. This CDR3 has 13 residues. CDR1 SGHRS and CDR2 YFSETQ come from the germline V gene. The CDR3 is CASSDDSGRTQYF. The variable domain in full, completed from reference TRBV5-1 and TRBJ2-3, reads KAGVTQTPRYLIKTRGQQVTLSCSPISGHRSVSWYQQTPGQGLQFLFEYFSETQRNKGNFPGRFSGRQFSNSRSEMNVSTLELGDSALYLCASSDDSGRTQYFGPGTRLTVL.

This sequence joins TRBV20-1 and TRBJ2-3; the TCRdb D gene call, TRBD2, has no DNA to confirm it. The CDR3 loop spans 14 amino acids. Germline V CDR1 and CDR2: DFQATT, SNEGSKA (reference sequence). CDR3 amino acids: CSALGLDSTDTQYF.

The chain links TRBV7-8 to TRBJ2-1; TCRdb calls TRBD1, which cannot be checked without DNA. The germline CDR1 and CDR2 sequences are SGHVS and FQNEAQ. CDR3 length: 13 amino acids. This chain's CDR3 is CASSPTGYNEQFF.

The V gene is TRBV29-1, the J gene TRBJ1-1. Germline CDR1 is SQVTM and CDR2 is ANQGSEA. The CDR3 is made up of 12 amino acids. The CDR3 spells CSALTDNTEAFF. Full variable domain (missing parts from reference TRBV29-1 and TRBJ1-1): SAVISQKPSRDICQRGTSLTIQCQVDSQVTMMFWYRQQPGQSLTLIATANQGSEATYESGFVIDKFPISRPNLTFSTLTVSNMSPEDSSIYLCSALTDNTEAFFGQGTRLTVV.

The J gene is TRBJ2-7, the V gene TRBV7-9; as DNA is missing, the TRBD1 call by TCRdb cannot be tested. The CDR3 is 16 amino acids. Per the germline V gene, CDR1 is SEHNR and CDR2 is FQNEAQ (reference sequence). CDR3: CASSPRPGEKSYEQYF. The whole variable domain, filled in from reference TRBV7-9 and TRBJ2-7, reads DTGVSQNPRHKITKRGQNVTFRCDPISEHNRLYWYRQTLGQGPEFLTYFQNEAQLEKSRLLSDRFSAERPKGSFSTLEIQRTEQGDSAMYLCASSPRPGEKSYEQYFGPGTRLTVT.

The chain employs TRBV21-1 and TRBJ1-1; the TCRdb D gene call, TRBD1, has no DNA to confirm it. TRBV21-1 is flagged as a pseudogene. The CDR3 has 17 residues. The CDR3 spells CASSTRQPGRVGTEAFF.

This chain connects TRBV6-2 or TRBV6-3 to TRBJ1-5; TCRdb's D gene call, TRBD1, goes unchecked for lack of DNA. Germline-derived CDR1 and CDR2 are MNHEY and SVGEGT. There are 15 residues in the CDR3. CDR3: CASGQEGKGFQPQHF.

V and J are TRBV29-1 and TRBJ2-1; no DNA is available, so the TRBD1 call from TCRdb remains unchecked. Per germline, CDR1 SQVTM and CDR2 ANQGSEA. CDR3 length: 12 residues. This CDR3 is CSAWTGNNEQFF.